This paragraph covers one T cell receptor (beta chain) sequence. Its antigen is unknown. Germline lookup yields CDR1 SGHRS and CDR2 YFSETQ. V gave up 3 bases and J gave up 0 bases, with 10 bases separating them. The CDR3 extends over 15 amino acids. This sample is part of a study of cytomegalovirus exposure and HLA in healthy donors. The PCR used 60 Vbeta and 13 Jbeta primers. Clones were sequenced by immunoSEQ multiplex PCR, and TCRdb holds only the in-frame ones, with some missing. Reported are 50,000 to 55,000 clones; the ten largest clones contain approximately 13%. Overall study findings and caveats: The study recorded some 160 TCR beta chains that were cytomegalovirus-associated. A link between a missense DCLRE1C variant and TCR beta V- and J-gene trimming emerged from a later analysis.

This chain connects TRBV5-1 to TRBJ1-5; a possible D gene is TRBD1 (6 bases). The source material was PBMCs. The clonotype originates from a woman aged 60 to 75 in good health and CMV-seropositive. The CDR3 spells CASSSTGDSNQPQHF. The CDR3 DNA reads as TGCGCCAGCAGCTCGACAGGCGATAGCAATCAGCCCCAGCATTTT.